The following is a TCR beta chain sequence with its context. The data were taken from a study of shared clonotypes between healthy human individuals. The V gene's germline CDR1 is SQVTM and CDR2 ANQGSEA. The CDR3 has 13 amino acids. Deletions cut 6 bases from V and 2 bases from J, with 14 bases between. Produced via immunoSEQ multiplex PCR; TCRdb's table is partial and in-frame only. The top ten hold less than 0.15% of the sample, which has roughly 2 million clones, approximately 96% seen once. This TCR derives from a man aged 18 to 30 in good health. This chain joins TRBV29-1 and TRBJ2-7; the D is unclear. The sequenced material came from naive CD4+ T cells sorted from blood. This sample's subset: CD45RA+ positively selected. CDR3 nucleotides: TGCAGCGTGAGACGGGCTGGCGCCTACGAGCAGTACTTC. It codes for CSVRRAGAYEQYF.